Below are 19 T cell receptor beta chains sequenced from a single sample in a study of CD8+ T cells in alopecia areata. Extraction and reverse transcription of RNA yielded cDNA as the sequencing template. Libraries were prepared by immunoSEQ multiplex PCR; TCRdb keeps only in-frame clonotypes and omits some of them. The sample holds approximately 150,000 clones, 65% to 75% seen once. This specimen was CD8+ T cells sorted from blood, taken at week 0. The receptors originated from a human donor with alopecia areata.

The V and J genes are TRBV6-6 and TRBJ2-3, with D perhaps TRBD1 (5 bases). Germline V gene lookup returns CDR1 MNHNY and CDR2 SVGAGI (reference sequence). V lost 10 bases, J lost 4 bases, and 9 bases lay in between. CDR3 length equals 11 residues. For the CDR3, the DNA is TGTGCCACGCGGACATCAGATACGCAGTATTTT. Translating gives CATRTSDTQYF.

This clone was observed a few times. In DNA, the CDR3 is TGTGCCAGCAGCAAAGGACAGGGGGCGAGTGAGACCCAGTACTTC. It yields the protein CASSKGQGASETQYF. The rearrangement joins TRBV7-9 to TRBJ2-5; TRBD1 aligns across 11 bases. This CDR3 has 15 residues. V gave up 5 bases and J gave up 5 bases; unmatched junction bases: 7. Germline V gene sequence: CDR1 SEHNR, CDR2 FQNEAQ (reference sequence).

V gene TRBV5-1 combines with J gene TRBJ1-1; D is perhaps TRBD1 (5 bases). The germline gives CDR1 SGHRS, CDR2 YFSETQ. V lost 1 base, J lost 2 bases, and 9 bases lay in between. This CDR3 contains 14 residues. The CDR3 bases are TGCGCCAGCAGCTTGAGTGGGGCAAACACTGAAGCTTTCTTT. Translating it yields CASSLSGANTEAFF.

V is TRBV25-1 and J is TRBJ2-1, with 7 nucleotides matching TRBD1. Germline V CDR1 and CDR2: MGHDK, SYGVNS. This CDR3 is 13 amino acids long. V dropped 4 bases and J dropped 6; count of bases not matched to a gene: 3. The chain's CDR3 is CASSVGTVNEQFF. The CDR3 DNA is TGTGCCAGCAGTGTGGGGACAGTCAATGAGCAGTTCTTC.

V gene TRBV12-5 combines with J gene TRBJ2-5, with D possibly being TRBD1 (6 bases). Per germline, CDR1 LGHNT and CDR2 FRNRAP. The ends were cut back, 1 base at V and 5 bases at J, with 8 bases in the middle. There are 13 residues in the CDR3. CDR3 in DNA: TGTGCTAGTGGTTTGGCAGGGGTCGAGACCCAGTACTTC. Its protein is CASGLAGVETQYF.

The chain couples TRBV13 to TRBJ2-7; TRBD2 matches 8 bases. From germline, CDR1 is PRHDT and CDR2 FYEKMQ (reference sequence). The CDR3 sequence is 13 residues long. J was trimmed by 3 bases and V by 5 bases; bases with no gene match: 3. CDR3 region: CASSRGTSYEQYF. The CDR3 DNA reads as TGTGCCAGCAGCCGCGGGACTAGCTACGAGCAGTACTTC.

J is TRBJ2-7 and V is TRBV7-8; D possibly corresponds to TRBD2 (6 bases). Germline V lookup: CDR1 SGHVS, CDR2 FQNEAQ. CDR3 length: 14 amino acids. Trimming removed 4 bases at V and 3 bases at J, with 13 bases between. Written as DNA, the CDR3 is TGTGCCAGCAGCTCATACCGGGGGAACTACGAGCAGTACTTC. This translates into CASSSYRGNYEQYF.

There are a few counts of this clone. The chain has TRBV7-9 and TRBJ2-7; D uncertain. V was cut by 5 bases and J by 2 bases, with 7 bases left in between. Germline values: CDR1 SEHNR, CDR2 FQNEAQ (reference sequence). The CDR3 runs 12 residues. The CDR3 here is CASSPVPYEQYF. CDR3 DNA: TGTGCCAGCAGCCCCGTCCCCTACGAGCAGTACTTC.

This clone was counted between two and nine times. The chain is built from TRBV7-2 and TRBJ1-1, with no clear D. From germline, CDR1 is SGHTA and CDR2 FQGNSA. This CDR3 contains 11 residues. V was trimmed by 5 bases and J by 6 bases, leaving 7 bases between them. The CDR3 reads CASSPPPEAFF. In nucleotides, the CDR3 is TGTGCCAGCAGCCCCCCCCCTGAAGCTTTCTTT. The full variable domain, with the rest looked up from reference TRBV7-2 and TRBJ1-1, is GAGVSQSPSNKVTEKGKDVELRCDPISGHTALYWYRQSLGQGLEFLIYFQGNSAPDKSGLPSDRFSAERTGGSVSTLTIQRTQQEDSAVYLCASSPPPEAFFGQGTRLTVV.

This clone was seen a few times. The chain has TRBV7-6 and TRBJ2-7; possible D gene TRBD2, 6 bases. The CDR3 extends over 15 amino acids. Germline V CDR1 and CDR2: SGHVS, FNYEAQ. Trimming stripped 5 bases from V and 3 bases from J, with 17 bases between. In DNA form, the CDR3 reads TGTGCCAGCAGCAGCAGAGATCTCGGGGGCTACGAGCAGTACTTC. Translated, it gives CASSSRDLGGYEQYF.

This clone appeared a single time. The chain joins TRBV4-1 to TRBJ2-7; D is possibly TRBD2 (6 bases). The V gene lost 10 bases and the J gene lost 2 bases, with 21 bases spanning the gap. CDR1 is MGHRA and CDR2 is YSYEKL in the germline V gene. The CDR3 extends over 15 amino acids. The CDR3 loop reads CATRPWMGGAYEQYF. DNA for the CDR3: TGCGCCACCCGACCTTGGATGGGGGGAGCCTACGAGCAGTACTTC.

This sequence joins TRBV29-1 and TRBJ1-2; D is undetermined. The CDR3 is made up of 14 amino acids. V was shortened by 0 bases and J by 4 bases, with 12 bases between the two germline ends. Germline V CDR1 and CDR2: SQVTM, ANQGSEA. The CDR3 nucleotides read TGCAGCGTTGAAGACCCGGCCCTCCTCTATGGCTACACCTTC. This translates into CSVEDPALLYGYTF.

This clone was recorded a few times. The chain couples TRBV10-3 to TRBJ2-7; 7 nucleotides match TRBD1. V shed 8 bases and J 1 base; nucleotides not matched to a gene: 8. The V gene's germline CDR1 is ENHRY and CDR2 SYGVKD. The CDR3 has 14 amino acids. CDR3 sequence: CAIADREGSYEQYF. DNA of the CDR3: TGTGCCATCGCTGACAGGGAAGGGTCCTACGAGCAGTACTTC.

This clone has only a few counts. One end of the junction varies from germline; a read error may be responsible. V is TRBV19 and J is TRBJ1-2, with TRBD1 matching over 9 bases. This CDR3 has 11 amino acids. Germline V gene lookup returns CDR1 LNHDA and CDR2 SQIVND (reference sequence). For the CDR3, the DNA is TGTGCCAGTAGTAGGGGGACAGGGCCGGCCTTC. Amino acid sequence: CASSRGTGPAF. The full variable domain, its missing parts supplied by reference TRBV19 and TRBJ1-2, is DGGITQSPKYLFRKEGQNVTLSCEQNLNHDAMYWYRQDPGQGLRLIYYSQIVNDFQKGDIAEGYSVSREKKESFPLTVTSAQKNPTAFYLCASSRGTGPAFGSGTRLTVV.

This chain connects TRBV13 to TRBJ2-5; D may be TRBD1 (6 bases). The germline V and J ends were trimmed by 7 bases and 1 base, with 13 bases remaining between them. This CDR3 region has 14 residues. The germline V gene has CDR1 PRHDT and CDR2 FYEKMQ (reference sequence). The CDR3 is CASKYMGAQETQYF. The CDR3 DNA reads as TGTGCCAGCAAATATATGGGGGCCCAAGAGACCCAGTACTTC.

Ten or more counts support this clone. The chain has TRBV13 and TRBJ2-2; no firm D call. V was shortened by 4 bases and J by 8 bases, with 11 bases between the two germline ends. The germline V gene has CDR1 PRHDT and CDR2 FYEKMQ (reference sequence). This CDR3 spans 13 amino acids. The CDR3 nucleotides are TGTGCCAGCAGCTCTTACGCGGCGGGGGAGCTGTTTTTT. Its protein product is CASSSYAAGELFF.

V gene TRBV4-1 combines with J gene TRBJ2-1, with a tentative D call TRBD1 (6 bases). V was shortened by 4 bases and J by 2 bases, with 12 bases between the two germline ends. In germline, CDR1 is MGHRA, CDR2 YSYEKL. This CDR3 is 15 amino acids long. This chain's CDR3 is CASSRNQGTYNEQFF. For the CDR3, the DNA is TGCGCCAGCAGCCGAAACCAGGGGACCTACAATGAGCAGTTCTTC.

The gene calls are TRBV6-1 and TRBJ2-5; the D gene is possibly TRBD2 (6 bases). The CDR3 has 15 amino acids. Germline CDR1 reads MNHNS; CDR2 reads SASEGT. V lost 5 bases and J 5 bases, leaving 18 bases between the germline ends. CDR3 loop: CASSPERGSGETQYF. In DNA, the CDR3 is TGTGCCAGCAGTCCAGAACGGGGGTCTGGGGAGACCCAGTACTTC.

This clone was detected only a few times. CDR3 sequence: CASSFTGLEGFF. The CDR3 DNA is TGTGCCAGCAGCTTCACCGGACTGGAAGGATTCTTC. The chain has TRBV7-9 and TRBJ2-1, with D possibly being TRBD2 (5 bases). Trimming cost V 3 bases and J 16 bases, with 16 bases left between them. The CDR3 consists of 12 residues. Germline V CDR1 and CDR2: SEHNR, FQNEAQ (reference sequence).